What follows are 32 T cell receptor delta chains derived from one specimen sequenced in a study of γδ T cells in repeated Plasmodium falciparum infection. TCRdb redid the clone calls on the multiplex PCR reads with CATT. The table has about 89,000 delta-chain clones, about 1.5% seen once. Vgamma9/Vdelta2+ and Vdelta2-negative gammadelta T cells were flow-sorted from PBMC for bulk sequencing. What was sequenced was gamma-delta T cells from blood. These receptors came from a pool of human donors (malaria-infected and uninfected, not separated).

This clone occurred a few times. A far larger clone is only one base removed, so a read error is likely. The identical CDR3 is also encoded by other nucleotide sequences in the sample. The chain carries TRDV1 and TRDJ1, with D tentatively TRDD2 (5 bases). There are 18 residues in the CDR3. CDR1 is TSWWSYY, CDR2 QGS, per germline. Trimming removed 3 bases from V and 5 bases from J, with 25 bases in between. CDR3 sequence (DNA): TGTGCTCTTGGGGACCTTAGCCCAATTCCTTTGGCGGCTGATAAACTCATCTTT. Protein sequence: CALGDLSPIPLAADKLIF.

Worth noting for this clone: This likely reflects a read error, since a far larger clone is one base away. Other DNA sequences in the sample encode the same CDR3. This chain connects TRDV2 to TRDJ2; D gene unclear. No J gene was available from TCRdb, and it was assigned here by a germline match of the DNA. Germline-derived CDR1 and CDR2 are GEAIGNYY and EKD. CDR3 size: 13 residues. The CDR3 loop is CACDVRETAQLFF. The DNA of the CDR3 is TGTGCCTGTGATGTACGCGAAACAGCGCAACTCTTCTTT.

About this clone: A far larger clone is one base from this, pointing to a likely read error. The chain is built from TRDV1 and TRDJ3; D unclear. Matching the DNA to germline supplied the J gene, which TCRdb does not give. The CDR3 is 22 residues long. The V end was cut by 0 bases, the J end by 0 bases, with 21 bases between. Germline lookup yields CDR1 TSWWSYY and CDR2 QGS. The CDR3 bases are TGTGCTCTTGGGGAACTTAGTCGCCATGAGGGGCTTAGCTCCTGGGACACCCGACAGATGTTTTTC. Amino acid sequence: CALGELSRHEGLSSWDTRQMFF.

As for this clone: A far larger clone lies a single base away; this is likely a read error. Other DNA variants within this sample encode the same CDR3. The rearrangement joins TRDV2 to TRDJ1; 10 bases are shared with TRDD3. Matching the DNA to germline supplied the J gene, which TCRdb does not give. V gave up 0 bases and J gave up 8 bases; unmatched junction bases: 29. The CDR3 has 22 amino acids. Germline CDR1 is GEAIGNYY and CDR2 is EKD. In DNA, the CDR3 is TGTGCCTGTGACACCGTAAATCGGCCGTCAATGGGGGATACACGTCCTCACCCAAAACTCATCTTT. As protein: CACDTVNRPSMGDTRPHPKLIF.

The table lists this clone with a few counts. The TCRdb protein, from a much larger clone, departs from this DNA's translation at residue 10, likely by read error; the protein shown derives from the DNA. The chain has TRDV2 and TRDJ1; the D gene is possibly TRDD2 (5 bases). TCRdb leaves out the J gene; it was filled in here by matching the DNA to germline. The CDR3 runs 15 residues. The V and J ends lost 7 bases and 4 bases respectively, with 21 bases between them. Germline lookup yields CDR1 GEAIGNYY and CDR2 EKD. This CDR3 reads CAWAYGGSYIDKLIF. The CDR3 DNA is TGTGCCTGGGCCTACGGAGGGTCGTACATCGATAAACTCATCTTT.

On this clone: One base separates it from a far larger clone, so it is likely a read error. The sample contains more than one DNA sequence encoding this CDR3. The chain has TRDV1 and TRDJ1; D is perhaps TRDD3 (5 bases). The J gene, missing from TCRdb, was assigned here through DNA to germline matching. The CDR3 length is 16 residues. Deletions cut 1 base from V and 5 bases from J, with 17 bases between. CDR1 and CDR2 from the germline V gene are TSWWSYY and QGS. The CDR3 bases are TGTGCTCTTGGGGAACGGGCCCGCTCATACGCTGATAAACTCATCTTT. It translates to CALGERARSYADKLIF.

This clone was detected a few times. Translating this DNA gives a protein that differs at residue 5 from the TCRdb one, which belongs to a much larger clone; a read error is likely, and the protein shown is this translation. V usage is TRDV2 and J usage is TRDJ3; the match to TRDD3 covers 10 bases. As TCRdb names no J gene, one was assigned here on the basis of a DNA match to germline. CDR3 length: 19 amino acids. The germline gives CDR1 GEAIGNYY, CDR2 EKD. Losses at the gene ends were 3 bases for V and 0 bases for J; bases not matched to a gene: 7. The chain's CDR3 is CACDVLGDALSWDTRQMFF. CDR3 DNA sequence: TGTGCCTGTGACGTACTGGGGGATGCCCTCTCCTGGGACACCCGACAGATGTTTTTC.

As concerns this clone: Since a far larger clone is one base different, this is likely a read error. Other DNA sequences within the sample encode an identical CDR3. The V and J genes are TRDV1 and TRDJ1, with 12 bases fitting TRDD3. The J gene, missing from TCRdb, was assigned here through DNA to germline matching. Germline V gene lookup returns CDR1 TSWWSYY and CDR2 QGS. The CDR3 is 23 amino acids. CDR3 sequence (DNA): TGTGCCCTTGGGTCTTCTTCCTACATAGGGTTGGGGGCTGGGGGATACGTCCGCGATAAACTCATCTTT. Translation gives CALGSSSYIGLGAGGYVRDKLIF.

The chain uses TRDV1 and TRDJ2, with 11 nucleotides matching TRDD3. Assignment of the J gene here rests on matching the DNA to germline, because TCRdb gives none. This CDR3 comprises 21 residues. CDR1 and CDR2 (germline): TSWWSYY, QGS. Trimming cost V 3 bases and J 4 bases; bases outside gene matches: 19. Here the CDR3 reads CALGDPSTWGYWGITTAQLFF. CDR3 nucleotides: TGTGCTCTTGGGGACCCCTCTACGTGGGGCTACTGGGGGATAACGACAGCACAACTCTTCTTT.

With regard to this clone: A far larger clone is just one base off, so this is likely a read error. This CDR3 is also generated by other DNA sequences in the sample. The chain has TRDV1 and TRDJ1; TRDD3 matches 10 bases. As TCRdb names no J gene, one was assigned here on the basis of a DNA match to germline. The CDR3 is 22 residues long. CDR1 TSWWSYY and CDR2 QGS come from the germline V gene. CDR3 loop: CALGELGPLKVLGDPNTDKLIF. DNA for the CDR3: TGTGCTCTTGGGGAACTTGGCCCTCTCAAAGTACTGGGGGATCCGAACACCGACAAACTCATCTTT.

Note on this clone: TCRdb pairs this DNA with a much larger clone's protein that differs at residue 14, likely a read error; the protein shown was translated from the DNA. Here the CDR3 DNA reads TGTGCTCTTGGGGAACCCCGAACCGGAGGGCATCTCAGACGGGGGGTCCCTAACACCGATAAACTCATCTTT. This encodes CALGEPRTGGHLRRGVPNTDKLIF. V is TRDV1 and J is TRDJ1; D is perhaps TRDD3 (5 bases). V lost 1 base to trimming and J lost 0 bases, with 36 bases between them. The CDR3 is 24 residues long. Germline V gene data show CDR1 as TSWWSYY and CDR2 as QGS.

Comment on this clone: The protein held in TCRdb is that of a much larger clone and does not match this DNA's translation at residue 13, likely because of a read error; the protein shown is translated from the DNA. The DNA for the CDR3 is TGTGCTCTTGGGGAGAACTGCCGCCTAGCAGTGGGGAATAAGAGCACCGATAAACTCATCTTT. Encoded protein: CALGENCRLAVGNKSTDKLIF. The rearrangement joins TRDV1 to TRDJ1; TRDD3 might be the D (5 bases). V gave up 3 bases and J gave up 1 base, with 30 bases separating them. Germline CDR1 is TSWWSYY and CDR2 is QGS. The CDR3 covers 21 residues.

The chain joins TRDV1 to TRDJ1, with 11 bases identical to TRDD3. TCRdb does not report a J gene; here it was assigned by matching the DNA to germline references. Trimming took 0 bases from V and 1 from J; bases not matched to a gene: 10. Germline assignment: CDR1 TSWWSYY and CDR2 QGS. The CDR3 contains 19 residues. The CDR3 sequence is CALGELLGGGYGLTDKLIF. CDR3 DNA sequence: TGTGCTCTTGGGGAACTCCTAGGTGGGGGATACGGCCTCACCGATAAACTCATCTTT.

Details on this clone: TCRdb has a much larger clone's protein, which differs at residue 12 from the translation of this DNA, likely because of a read error; what is shown is the protein translated from the DNA. J is TRDJ1 and V is TRDV3; 12 bases line up with TRDD3. TCRdb leaves out the J gene; it was filled in here by matching the DNA to germline. Unmatched junction bases numbered 10, after V lost 0 bases and J lost 8 bases. From germline, CDR1 is TVYSNPD and CDR2 GDNSRS (reference sequence). The CDR3 consists of 15 residues. The DNA for the CDR3 is TGTGCCTTTAGCTCTCCGCTGGGGGATACGGAGAAACTCATCTTT. Its translation: CAFSSPLGDTEKLIF.

With respect to this clone: It differs at one base from a far larger clone, so likely a read error. Other DNA sequences from this sample encode an identical CDR3 as well. The chain joins TRDV2 to TRDJ1; the match to TRDD3 covers 11 bases. The J gene, missing from TCRdb, was assigned here through DNA to germline matching. CDR1 and CDR2 from the germline V gene are GEAIGNYY and EKD. After removal of 7 bases from V and 0 bases from J, the junction contained 18 bases not matched to a gene. The CDR3 runs 19 residues. The CDR3 DNA reads as TGTGCCTGCGCCCCTGCCTTCCTACTGGGGGATAAAAACACCGATAAACTCATCTTT. Translation: CACAPAFLLGDKNTDKLIF.

With regard to this clone: For this DNA, TCRdb reports the protein of a much larger clone, which diverges at residue 8, most likely from a read error; the protein presented here is translated directly from the DNA. The chain uses TRDV1 and TRDJ1; D is tentatively TRDD2 or TRDD3 (5 bases each). The CDR3 consists of 22 residues. The V gene lost 0 bases and the J gene lost 0 bases, with 29 bases spanning the gap. Germline V lookup: CDR1 TSWWSYY, CDR2 QGS. This CDR3 is CALGELSIPYSRPGIYTDKLIF. The CDR3 nucleotides read TGTGCTCTTGGGGAACTATCGATCCCCTACAGCCGTCCTGGGATCTACACCGATAAACTCATCTTT.

As for this clone: A far larger clone is one base from this, pointing to a likely read error. Distinct nucleotide sequences in the sample also encode this CDR3. The gene calls are TRDV1 and TRDJ1; a possible D gene is TRDD2 (6 bases). TCRdb records no J gene; here it was assigned by comparing the DNA to germline. Germline assignment: CDR1 TSWWSYY and CDR2 QGS. The CDR3 runs 19 residues. The V and J ends lost 4 bases and 0 bases respectively, with 24 bases between them. In nucleotides, the CDR3 is TGTGCTCTTGGGGCCTTCCGAAGACCCCCCGGACCGTACACCGATAAACTCATCTTT. As protein: CALGAFRRPPGPYTDKLIF.

This clone was seen many times. Within the sample, other DNA sequences also encode this same CDR3. The chain's CDR3 is CALGELLPSKLGEKYTDKLIF. In DNA, the CDR3 is TGTGCTCTTGGGGAACTCCTTCCTTCTAAACTGGGGGAAAAATACACCGATAAACTCATCTTT. The chain employs TRDV1 and TRDJ1; 9 nucleotides align to TRDD3. Germline loops: CDR1 TSWWSYY, CDR2 QGS. The CDR3 is 21 amino acids. The junction had 17 bases not matched to a gene; V was cut back by 0 bases and J by 0 bases.

In its sample, this clone was seen a few times. TCRdb's entry gives the protein of a much larger clone, which mismatches this DNA's translation at residue 9, likely from a read error; the protein reported here is translated from the DNA. The chain uses TRDV1 and TRDJ1; tentative D call: TRDD3 (6 bases). This CDR3 spans 23 amino acids. Trimming took off 5 bases at V and 0 bases at J, with 37 bases between the two ends. CDR1 and CDR2 from the germline V gene are TSWWSYY and QGS. CDR3 sequence: CALGSCAPIPWDWGPPYTDKLIF. The DNA for the CDR3 is TGTGCTCTTGGGTCCTGTGCTCCTATTCCTTGGGATTGGGGGCCACCCTACACCGATAAACTCATCTTT.

As for this clone: The protein that TCRdb holds for this DNA derives from a much larger clone and differs from the translated DNA at residue 12, which likely indicates a read error; the protein shown here is translated from the DNA. The J gene is TRDJ1, the V gene TRDV2, with 9 bases lining up with TRDD3. The CDR3 is 21 residues long. The ends lost 1 base at V and 2 bases at J; junction bases unmatched: 22. CDR1 is GEAIGNYY and CDR2 is EKD in the germline V gene. The CDR3 coding sequence is TGTGCCTGTGACACTCTACTGGGGGACAACCGGCTCAAGTGGGGGACCGATAAACTCATCTTT. Translation: CACDTLLGDNRLKWGTDKLIF.

Note on this clone: The protein recorded in TCRdb matches a much larger clone and deviates from this DNA's translation at residue 4, suggesting a read error; the protein here is obtained by translating the DNA. The rearrangement uses TRDV1 and TRDJ1; D unresolved. TCRdb does not report a J gene; here it was assigned by matching the DNA to germline references. Germline V gene sequence: CDR1 TSWWSYY, CDR2 QGS. CDR3 length equals 15 residues. Trimming pared 8 bases from V and 8 bases from J, leaving 24 bases between. DNA of the CDR3: TGTGCTCTTAGGCTTAGCCCCACCGCCACCGTCAAACTCATCTTT. Protein product: CALRLSPTATVKLIF.

At least ten counts were recorded for this clone. A far more abundant clone sits one base away, making this likely a read error. Other DNA sequences in the sample encode the same CDR3. No J gene was named, though the V gene is TRDV2; the D call in the table, TRDD3, was not verified against the DNA. This CDR3 comprises 15 residues. In germline, CDR1 is GEAIGNYY, CDR2 EKD. CDR3: CACDICALGDNKLIF. The DNA of the CDR3 is TGTGCCTGTGACATCTGCGCACTGGGGGATAATAAGCTCATCTTT.

A remark on this clone: A single base is all that separates this from a far larger clone, so a read error is likely. Other DNA variants within this sample encode the same CDR3. The chain joins TRDV2 to TRDJ1; D is uncertain. The J gene is not listed in TCRdb, so it was assigned here from a DNA match to germline. From germline, CDR1 is GEAIGNYY and CDR2 EKD. The CDR3 consists of 14 residues. V lost 3 bases and J lost 0, with 10 bases in between. The CDR3 sequence: CACDPIAYTDKLIF. The CDR3 DNA sequence: TGTGCCTGTGACCCAATTGCTTACACCGATAAACTCATCTTT.

This clone was counted many times. V and J are TRDV3 and TRDJ1, with 8 bases aligning to TRDD3. Germline values: CDR1 TVYSNPD, CDR2 GDNSRS (reference sequence). The length of the CDR3 is 18 residues. V lost 2 bases, J lost 0 bases, and 17 bases stayed unmatched. In nucleotides, the CDR3 is TGTGCCTTTTTCTTCACGTGGGGGATTAACCTATACACCGATAAACTCATCTTT. This sequence encodes CAFFFTWGINLYTDKLIF.

Turning to this clone: The protein given by TCRdb reflects a much larger clone and differs at residue 14 from this DNA's translation, likely from a read error; the protein shown is the DNA's translation. The V gene call reads TRDV2; no J gene was called; TRDD3, the table's D call, lacks a check against the DNA. The CDR3 covers 15 residues. Looked up from germline, CDR1 is GEAIGNYY and CDR2 is EKD. The CDR3 DNA sequence: TGTGCCTGTGAGCACTGGGGGCTGTACACCGATAAACTCACCTTT. Protein sequence: CACEHWGLYTDKLTF.

This clone came up many times. One base separates it from a far larger clone, so it is likely a read error. In the same sample, other DNA sequences code for this CDR3. V and J are TRDV2 and TRDJ1, with 8 bases matching TRDD3. As TCRdb names no J gene, one was assigned here on the basis of a DNA match to germline. V was pared by 4 bases and J by 8 bases, with 23 bases of the junction left unmatched. The CDR3 totals 18 residues. Germline V CDR1 and CDR2: GEAIGNYY, EKD. The CDR3 is CACEGIREGKASPDKLIF. The CDR3 DNA sequence: TGTGCCTGTGAAGGGATACGCGAAGGGAAAGCATCCCCAGACAAACTCATCTTT.

This clone was seen a few times. The TCRdb record carries a much larger clone's protein, which differs from this DNA's translation at residue 8; a read error is the likely cause, and the protein listed here is the DNA translation. The chain joins TRDV1 to TRDJ1; maybe TRDD3 (5 bases). TCRdb supplies no J gene; here it was assigned by aligning the nucleotide sequence to germline. The CDR3 consists of 16 residues. Germline V gene data show CDR1 as TSWWSYY and CDR2 as QGS. V lost 3 bases to trimming and J lost 2 bases, with 16 bases between them. CDR3 protein: CALGDPTLGHTDKLIF. CDR3 nucleotides: TGTGCTCTTGGGGACCCCACCTTGGGGCATACCGATAAACTCATCTTT.

J is TRDJ1 and V is TRDV1; 10 bases are a match to TRDD3. Because TCRdb records no J gene, it was assigned here through a match of the DNA to germline. The CDR3 contains 19 residues. Germline CDR1 reads TSWWSYY; CDR2 reads QGS. V was pared by 1 base and J by 0 bases, with 11 bases of the junction left unmatched. CDR3 residues: CALGEQCTGGSSYTDKLIF. In nucleotides, the CDR3 is TGTGCTCTTGGGGAACAATGTACTGGGGGATCTTCGTACACCGATAAACTCATCTTT.

On this clone: One base separates it from a far larger clone, so it is likely a read error. Other DNA sequences in this specimen translate into the identical CDR3. This chain links TRDV1 with TRDJ1; a possible D gene is TRDD3 (6 bases). This CDR3 spans 23 amino acids. Trimming cost V 1 base and J 1 base, with 34 bases left between them. The germline CDR1 and CDR2 sequences are TSWWSYY and QGS. The CDR3 nucleotides read TGTGCTCTTGGGGAACGGGCACACCTCAAAATGGCGGTCTGGGGTGGGCGCACCGATAAACTCATCTTT. Residues: CALGERAHLKMAVWGGRTDKLIF.

This clone was counted many times. The chain carries TRDV1 and TRDJ1; TRDD3 matches 8 bases. V was pared by 0 bases and J by 0 bases, with 12 bases of the junction left unmatched. Germline CDR1 reads TSWWSYY; CDR2 reads QGS. The CDR3 length is 19 residues. In DNA form, the CDR3 reads TGTGCTCTTGGGGAACTTAATGTACTGGGGGTTCAGGACACCGATAAACTCATCTTT. Translating gives CALGELNVLGVQDTDKLIF.

This clone was seen a handful of times. TCRdb's protein, taken from a much larger clone, differs from this DNA's translation at residue 12, likely owing to a read error; the protein displayed comes from the DNA. The rearrangement joins TRDV1 to TRDJ1; a possible D gene is TRDD3 (6 bases). In germline, CDR1 is TSWWSYY, CDR2 QGS. Trimming pared 0 bases from V and 6 bases from J, leaving 17 bases between. The CDR3 contains 16 residues. The CDR3 bases are TGTGCTCTTGGGGAACTCCTACTGGGTGCTAGCAATAAACTCATCTTT. Translated: CALGELLLGASNKLIF.

This clone was recorded at least ten times. V gene TRDV1 combines with J gene TRDJ1; 7 bases are a match to TRDD3. The CDR3 loop spans 22 amino acids. CDR1 is TSWWSYY and CDR2 is QGS in the germline V gene. J gave up 0 bases and V 0 bases, and 22 bases lay outside the gene matches. CDR3 in amino acids: CALGELTYSGGMPPFYTDKLIF. The CDR3 DNA follows: TGTGCTCTTGGGGAACTCACCTACTCAGGGGGGATGCCCCCATTTTACACCGATAAACTCATCTTT.